A selection of T cell receptor beta chains follows, all from one sample in a study of cytomegalovirus exposure and HLA in healthy donors. The method was immunoSEQ multiplex PCR; TCRdb's version includes in-frame clones alone and lacks a portion of them. The sample has roughly 110,000 clones, 65% to 90% seen once; the top ten hold about 1.5%. What was sequenced was PBMCs. The source is a man aged 50-60 years in good health and CMV-seronegative. The conserved cysteine and the conserved F or W are not part of the CDR3 here. Size is stated for part of the rows, as once, few or many counts, or as a class when the clone is expanded.

j_gene | abundance | v_gene | CDR3aa
TRBJ2-1 | NA | TRBV19 | ASSIVGGYNEQF
TRBJ1-3 | NA | TRBV5-6 | ASSIRTGSVGNTIY
TRBJ2-1 | once | TRBV6-5 | ASSATGYNEQF
TRBJ1-4 | NA | TRBV12-5 | ASGLTATNEKLF
TRBJ2-3 | NA | TRBV5-1 | ASSSGGGTSTDTQY
TRBJ2-2 | NA | TRBV6-1 | ASRPDRGGTGELF
TRBJ2-7 | NA | TRBV6-5 | ASSRQGGSYEQY
TRBJ1-2 | NA | TRBV10-3 | AILDGTGNYGYT
TRBJ1-5 | NA | TRBV7-2 | ASSFSGAEPQH
TRBJ1-4 | few | TRBV2 | ASSEVGTGGGKLF
TRBJ2-1 | NA | TRBV13 | ASSPGGGLSYNEQF
TRBJ2-3 | NA | TRBV2 | ASSGRQGRTDTQY
TRBJ1-5 | once | TRBV10-3 | ATGRTGDQPQH
TRBJ2-2 | NA | TRBV7-9 | ASSPWWASGGVGELF
TRBJ2-3 | NA | TRBV30 | AWEMGGQDTQY
TRBJ1-6 | NA | TRBV30 | AWSETLPGQGYSPLH
TRBJ1-4 | NA | TRBV19 | ASSPLRQGSTEKLF
TRBJ2-5 | few | TRBV7-9 | ASSKYTSGETQY
TRBJ2-3 | few | TRBV5-1 | ASSLGGGGTDTQY
TRBJ2-2 | NA | TRBV28 | ASSEPLGLAGSSTGELF
TRBJ2-7 | NA | TRBV2 | ASSDGHSLIMQY
TRBJ2-3 | NA | TRBV9 | ASSPEGGAAAQDWGDTQY
TRBJ1-1 | NA | TRBV9 | ASSPAVQEAF
TRBJ2-1 | NA | TRBV11-1 | ASSFVVAGPNEQF
TRBJ1-5 | once | TRBV6-5 | ATQGLGNQPQH
TRBJ2-5 | NA | TRBV7-9 | ASREGGGQQETQY
TRBJ2-1 | NA | TRBV30 | AWSVMTSGGNVEQF
TRBJ1-2 | NA | TRBV11-2 | ASSLVRDGYT
TRBJ1-6 | NA | TRBV27 | ASSPTPGHPLRFSPLH
TRBJ1-1 | NA | TRBV27 | ASSLSLNTEAF
TRBJ1-2 | NA | TRBV11-2 | ASTADRTYGYT
TRBJ2-1 | NA | TRBV10-3 | AIRELAGPQGNEQF
TRBJ1-2 | NA | TRBV5-4 | ASSLPGQGTYGYT
TRBJ2-5 | once | TRBV10-2 | ASTGLAGGIGETQY
TRBJ2-5 | few | TRBV9 | ASSSLSVGETQY
TRBJ2-2 | NA | TRBV18 | ASSPRTLGDGELF
TRBJ1-6 | NA | TRBV5-6 | ASSPELTSGGSPLH
TRBJ2-7 | few | TRBV4-1 | ASSQEKGIGEQGPRYEQY
TRBJ1-4 | NA | TRBV5-5 | ASSRTGGGGNEKLF
TRBJ1-4 | NA | TRBV5-4 | ASSLGGDHEKLF
TRBJ2-5 | NA | TRBV29-1 | SVEGLAGQETQY
TRBJ2-2 | NA | TRBV4-2 | ASSQVPGDDTGELF
TRBJ1-1 | NA | TRBV15 | ATSRDLTRTGWGTEAF
TRBJ2-5 | NA | TRBV6-1 | ASTETGRTETQY
TRBJ1-3 | NA | TRBV6-6 | ASRQGASGNTIY
TRBJ1-4 | NA | TRBV18 | ASKNSSTNEKLF
TRBJ1-2 | NA | TRBV4-1 | ASSPNPGQGDYGYT
TRBJ2-1 | once | TRBV5-1 | ASSPSTRSSYNEQF
TRBJ1-3 | NA | TRBV6-1 | ASSERRGTGTGNTIY
TRBJ1-2 | NA | TRBV28 | ASSLGPTRGYT
TRBJ1-6 | NA | TRBV27 | ASSLRNSPLH
TRBJ1-2 | NA | TRBV11-2 | ASSPQGRDGYT
TRBJ1-5 | NA | TRBV2 | ASSDGQGLTYINSNQPQH
TRBJ1-5 | NA | TRBV29-1 | SVRQGGDQPQH
TRBJ1-2 | NA | TRBV5-1 | ASSFRGDQLNYGYT
TRBJ2-5 | NA | TRBV2 | ASSDLDRGQQETQY